This passage covers 25 T cell receptor beta chains from one sample sequenced in a study of blood T cell repertoires in COVID-19. Assay: immunoSEQ multiplex PCR; the TCRdb copy retains only in-frame clones and omits some. The sample consists of about 160,000 clones, just over 90% of them appearing once. The source material was peripheral blood. The source of these receptors is a woman aged 60-75 years with COVID-19, enrolled during active disease.

This clone has only a few counts. The CDR3 is CASSFLSAGGRSDTQYF. The CDR3 bases are TGTGCCAGCAGCTTTCTTTCAGCGGGGGGGAGAAGCGATACGCAGTATTTT. The chain employs TRBV7-2 and TRBJ2-3; TRBD2 matches 10 bases. Per germline, CDR1 SGHTA and CDR2 FQGNSA. J was trimmed by 6 bases and V by 3 bases; bases with no gene match: 12. The CDR3 loop spans 17 amino acids.

This chain uses TRBV9 with TRBJ1-1, with D perhaps matching TRBD1 (5 bases). CDR1 and CDR2 (germline): SGDLS, YYNGEE. Trimming took 0 bases from V and 6 from J, leaving 12 bases between them. The CDR3 covers 14 residues. CDR3 in DNA: TGTGCCAGCAGCGTAGACGGGGGTTTCGCTGAAGCTTTCTTT. Its protein product is CASSVDGGFAEAFF. Filled out from reference TRBV9 and TRBJ1-1, the complete variable domain reads DSGVTQTPKHLITATGQRVTLRCSPRSGDLSVYWYQQSLDQGLQFLIQYYNGEERAKGNILERFSAQQFPDLHSELNLSSLELGDSALYFCASSVDGGFAEAFFGQGTRLTVV.

As to this clone: One end of the junction fails to match germline, which may point to a read error. The rearrangement links TRBV15 to TRBJ1-3, with D tentatively TRBD1 (5 bases). This CDR3 has 15 amino acids. CDR1 LNHNV and CDR2 YYDKDF come from the germline V gene (reference sequence). The CDR3 sequence is CATGREAWAGNTIYF. CDR3 nucleotide sequence: TGTGCCACCGGCAGGGAGGCCTGGGCTGGAAACACCATATATTTT.

This chain uses TRBV11-3 with TRBJ2-2; TRBD1 is a possible D gene (6 bases). The CDR3 consists of 13 residues. The V end was cut by 6 bases, the J end by 5 bases, with 10 bases between. The germline gives CDR1 SGHNT, CDR2 YENEEA. CDR3 loop: CASRKTGTGELFF. In nucleotides, the CDR3 is TGTGCCAGCAGGAAAACAGGGACCGGGGAGCTGTTTTTT.

The chain carries TRBV7-9 and TRBJ1-2; TRBD1 matches at 9 bases. V shed 4 bases and J 7 bases; nucleotides not matched to a gene: 13. The CDR3 has 16 amino acids. The germline gives CDR1 SEHNR, CDR2 FQNEAQ (reference sequence). The CDR3 region has the DNA TGTGCCAGCAGCTGGGGGGGACAGGGCTCCGTCTTTGGCTACACCTTC. This gives the protein CASSWGGQGSVFGYTF.

The CDR3 region has the DNA TGTGCCAGTAGTACACAGGGTTTTAATTCACCCCTCCACTTT. This gives the protein CASSTQGFNSPLHF. The genes are TRBV19 and TRBJ1-6; possible D gene TRBD1, 6 bases. Trimming pared 4 bases from V and 6 bases from J, leaving 10 bases between. The CDR3 has 14 residues. Germline V lookup: CDR1 LNHDA, CDR2 SQIVND (reference sequence).

The genes are TRBV4-2 and TRBJ2-2; D not resolved. The CDR3 consists of 13 residues. Trimming pared 2 bases from V and 3 bases from J, leaving 4 bases between. The germline CDR1 and CDR2 sequences are LGHNA and YNFKEQ. The CDR3, as DNA: TGTGCCAGCAGCCAACCCTACACCGGGGAGCTGTTTTTT. It encodes CASSQPYTGELFF.

The rearrangement links TRBV7-3 to TRBJ2-1; TRBD1 might be the D (6 bases). The CDR3 extends over 15 amino acids. The V end lost 5 bases, the J end lost 2 bases, and 13 bases lay between the germline ends. CDR1 is SGHTA, CDR2 FQGTGA, per germline. The CDR3 sequence is CASSITGTPYNEQFF. For the CDR3, the DNA is TGTGCCAGCAGCATTACAGGGACCCCCTACAATGAGCAGTTCTTC.

The V call is TRBV7-9, the J call TRBJ1-2, with D possibly being TRBD1 (6 bases). Germline CDR1 SEHNR, CDR2 FQNEAQ (reference sequence). This CDR3 contains 13 residues. Trimming took off 4 bases at V and 8 bases at J, with 14 bases between the two ends. CDR3 amino acids: CASSWGQGRGYTF. The CDR3 DNA sequence: TGTGCCAGCAGCTGGGGGCAGGGTAGAGGCTACACCTTC.

The chain couples TRBV9 to TRBJ2-1; TRBD2 aligns across 8 bases. Germline CDR1 reads SGDLS; CDR2 reads YYNGEE. Trimming cost V 5 bases and J 2 bases; bases outside gene matches: 6. The CDR3 is made up of 15 amino acids. In DNA form, the CDR3 reads TGTGCCAGCAGACGAGCGGGGGATACCTACAATGAGCAGTTCTTC. It yields the protein CASRRAGDTYNEQFF.

This chain uses TRBV9 with TRBJ1-2, with TRBD1 matching 11 bases. The ends lost 4 bases at V and 8 bases at J; junction bases unmatched: 16. This CDR3 has 17 amino acids. The V gene's germline CDR1 is SGDLS and CDR2 YYNGEE. The CDR3, as DNA: TGTGCCAGCAGCCCCCGGCGCGGGGACAGGGGGTTACAGGGCTACACCTTC. Its translation: CASSPRRGDRGLQGYTF.

The CDR3 protein is CASSLDYSDYGYTF. As DNA, the CDR3 is TGTGCCAGCAGCTTAGATTACAGTGACTATGGCTACACCTTC. The V call is TRBV7-9, the J call TRBJ1-2; D not resolved. CDR3 length: 14 residues. Germline V gene sequence: CDR1 SEHNR, CDR2 FQNEAQ (reference sequence). V was cut by 1 base and J by 3 bases, with 9 bases left in between.

The chain carries TRBV29-1 and TRBJ1-2, with D unclear. Trimming cost V 6 bases and J 3 bases, with 8 bases left between them. The CDR3 runs 11 residues. CDR1 and CDR2 from the germline V gene are SQVTM and ANQGSEA. For the CDR3, the DNA is TGCAGCGTGGGGAGGGACTATGGCTACACCTTC. Its protein product is CSVGRDYGYTF.

The V and J genes are TRBV15 and TRBJ1-2, with D unresolved. Trimming cost V 1 base and J 3 bases, with 6 bases left between them. CDR1 is LNHNV and CDR2 is YYDKDF in the germline V gene (reference sequence). The CDR3 totals 13 residues. CDR3 loop: CATSRVADYGYTF. The CDR3 DNA sequence: TGTGCCACCAGCAGAGTGGCAGACTATGGCTACACCTTC.

The chain couples TRBV5-4 to TRBJ2-2; 7 bases are shared with TRBD1. Germline V gives CDR1 SGHNT, CDR2 YYREEE (reference sequence). V shed 4 bases and J 0 bases; nucleotides not matched to a gene: 3. The CDR3 has 15 residues. CDR3: CASSPGTANTGELFF. The CDR3 nucleotides read TGTGCCAGCAGCCCCGGGACAGCGAACACCGGGGAGCTGTTTTTT.

The gene calls are TRBV30 and TRBJ1-2; possible D gene TRBD1, 6 bases. Per germline, CDR1 GTSNPN and CDR2 SVGIG (reference sequence). This CDR3 is 14 amino acids long. V lost 1 base, J lost 1 base, and 10 bases lay in between. The DNA for the CDR3 is TGTGCCTGGAGTGGGCAGGGGATTAACTATGGCTACACCTTC. This encodes CAWSGQGINYGYTF.

The chain recombines TRBV27 with TRBJ2-3; D uncertain. This CDR3 spans 15 amino acids. Germline lookup yields CDR1 MNHEY and CDR2 SMNVEV (reference sequence). The germline V and J ends were trimmed by 7 bases and 1 base, with 15 bases remaining between them. The CDR3, as DNA: TGTGCCAGCACCCCAGCCCCTAGTCGCACAGATACGCAGTATTTT. Its translation: CASTPAPSRTDTQYF.

This chain links TRBV19 with TRBJ1-1; D is unresolved. Trimming removed 2 bases at V and 4 bases at J, with 14 bases between. CDR3 length: 15 amino acids. CDR1 is LNHDA, CDR2 SQIVND, per germline (reference sequence). CDR3: CASSIRRGRVTEAFF. The CDR3 bases are TGTGCCAGTAGTATACGCCGGGGAAGGGTCACTGAAGCTTTCTTT.

With respect to this clone: An end of the junction differs from the germline gene, which may be a read error. The V and J genes are TRBV23-1 and TRBJ1-2; D not certain. TRBV23-1 is an open reading frame, and its role is uncertain. CDR3 length: 19 amino acids. This CDR3 is CASTQTLAYREKANYGYTF. As DNA, the CDR3 is TGCGCCAGCACTCAAACCCTTGCCTACCGGGAAAAAGCTAACTATGGCTACACCTTC.

The rearrangement joins TRBV7-9 to TRBJ2-1; 10 bases match TRBD2. The V segment lost 1 base and the J segment 4 bases; nucleotides outside the gene matches: 4. In germline, CDR1 is SEHNR, CDR2 FQNEAQ (reference sequence). The CDR3 is 16 residues long. The CDR3 DNA sequence: TGTGCCAGCAGCTTAGACAGCGGGGGGGCTTACAATGAGCAGTTCTTC. Translation gives CASSLDSGGAYNEQFF.

The chain combines TRBV9 with TRBJ1-3, with 7 bases aligning to TRBD1. Unmatched junction bases numbered 10, after V lost 1 base and J lost 0 bases. Germline lookup yields CDR1 SGDLS and CDR2 YYNGEE. The CDR3 contains 18 residues. CDR3 protein: CASSVSQGGTYSGNTIYF. CDR3 sequence (DNA): TGTGCCAGCAGCGTATCCCAAGGGGGCACGTACTCTGGAAACACCATATATTTT.

This chain joins TRBV3-1 (or the pseudogene TRBV3-2) and TRBJ1-1; no reliable D call. The V gene lost 6 bases and the J gene lost 1 base, with 9 bases spanning the gap. Germline CDR1 reads LGHDT; CDR2 reads YNNKEL (reference sequence). This CDR3 region has 13 residues. The CDR3 nucleotides are TGTGCCAGCAGAACCACAGCGAACACTGAAGCTTTCTTT. It is translated as CASRTTANTEAFF.

The chain recombines TRBV21-1 with TRBJ2-1; TRBD2 was called by the table and not checked on the DNA. TRBV21-1 is designated a pseudogene. This CDR3 has 16 amino acids. CDR3 sequence reads: CASSKGNSGEYNEQFF. Written as DNA, the CDR3 is TGTGCCAGCAGCAAGGGGAACAGCGGGGAGTACAATGAGCAGTTCTTC.

The CDR3 sequence is CASSSRTGLTEKLFF. DNA of the CDR3: TGCGCCAGCAGCTCGAGGACAGGTTTAACTGAAAAACTGTTTTTT. The chain recombines TRBV5-1 with TRBJ1-4; TRBD1 matches at 7 bases. The CDR3 covers 15 residues. Germline CDR1 SGHRS, CDR2 YFSETQ. The ends lost 3 bases at V and 7 bases at J; junction bases unmatched: 9. Drawing the rest from reference TRBV5-1 and TRBJ1-4, the complete variable domain is KAGVTQTPRYLIKTRGQQVTLSCSPISGHRSVSWYQQTPGQGLQFLFEYFSETQRNKGNFPGRFSGRQFSNSRSEMNVSTLELGDSALYLCASSSRTGLTEKLFFGSGTQLSVL.

J is TRBJ1-5 and V is TRBV5-1, with 10 nucleotides matching TRBD1. This CDR3 is built from 14 residues. Germline-derived CDR1 and CDR2 are SGHRS and YFSETQ. V shed 4 bases, J shed 5 bases, and the junction held 3 bases outside the gene matches. CDR3 sequence (DNA): TGCGCCAGCAGCCGCGGACAGGGGGATCAGCCCCAGCATTTT. Translated: CASSRGQGDQPQHF.